The 12 T cell receptor beta chains in this list originate from one sample, sequenced in a study of cytomegalovirus exposure and HLA in healthy donors. Primers included in the PCR were 60 Vbeta and 13 Jbeta primers. Sequencing used immunoSEQ multiplex PCR; TCRdb keeps in-frame clones, though not all of them. The sample contains about 120,000 clones, roughly 80% of which appear only once. The material sequenced was PBMCs. The receptors originated from a man under 40 in good health and CMV-seropositive.

This chain joins TRBV7-2 and TRBJ2-3; 12 bases align to TRBD2. Germline V gene sequence: CDR1 SGHTA, CDR2 FQGNSA. Trimming at V came to 2 bases and at J to 5 bases, leaving 11 bases not matched to a gene. The CDR3 runs 18 residues. CDR3 residues: CASSLWGLAGGRKDTQYF. The CDR3 DNA reads TGTGCCAGCAGCTTATGGGGCCTAGCGGGGGGGCGGAAAGATACGCAGTATTTT. The whole variable domain, remainder taken from reference TRBV7-2 and TRBJ2-3, is GAGVSQSPSNKVTEKGKDVELRCDPISGHTALYWYRQSLGQGLEFLIYFQGNSAPDKSGLPSDRFSAERTGGSVSTLTIQRTQQEDSAVYLCASSLWGLAGGRKDTQYFGPGTRLTVL.

This clone was counted once. The CDR3 DNA sequence: TGCGCCAGCAGCCTCCATGGGGGGACTGAAGCTTTCTTT. This gives the protein CASSLHGGTEAFF. The chain combines TRBV5-1 with TRBJ1-1, with D possibly being TRBD1 (5 bases). The CDR3 runs 13 residues. V was shortened by 4 bases and J by 5 bases, with 12 bases between the two germline ends. Germline V lookup: CDR1 SGHRS, CDR2 YFSETQ.

V usage is TRBV7-8 and J usage is TRBJ2-7, with a tentative D call TRBD1 (6 bases). V lost 5 bases, J lost 3 bases, and 14 bases lay in between. The length of the CDR3 is 14 residues. Germline lookup yields CDR1 SGHVS and CDR2 FQNEAQ. In nucleotides, the CDR3 is TGTGCCAGCAGCAAGGACAGAGTGAACTACGAGCAGTACTTC. It translates to CASSKDRVNYEQYF.

This rearrangement joins TRBV5-1 to TRBJ2-3; 8 bases match TRBD2. Germline CDR1 SGHRS, CDR2 YFSETQ. There are 15 residues in the CDR3. The V and J ends lost 2 bases and 2 bases, in that order; junction bases with no gene match: 4. The CDR3, as DNA: TGCGCCAGCAGCTTACCTAGCGGGCTCACAGATACGCAGTATTTT. Amino acid sequence: CASSLPSGLTDTQYF.

Of note for this clone: At one of its ends the junction is not consistent with the germline gene, which may arise from a read error. The CDR3 loop is CASSLTGGWETQYF. The DNA for the CDR3 is TGCGCCAGCAGCCTAACAGGGGGTTGGGAGACCCAATACTTC. J is TRBJ2-5 and V is TRBV5-1; 8 nucleotides align to TRBD1. The CDR3 sequence is 14 residues long. From germline, CDR1 is SGHRS and CDR2 YFSETQ.

This clone showed up just once. The CDR3 sequence: CASSASPGQSVEQYF. CDR3 nucleotide sequence: TGTGCCAGCAGCGCCAGTCCGGGACAGTCGGTCGAGCAGTACTTC. J is TRBJ2-7 and V is TRBV7-2; TRBD1 aligns across 7 bases. There are 15 residues in the CDR3. Germline loops: CDR1 SGHTA, CDR2 FQGNSA. With 5 bases clipped from V and 6 bases from J, the junction kept 13 bases outside the gene matches.

The chain couples TRBV18 to TRBJ1-2; D unresolved. Deletions cut 2 bases from V and 2 bases from J, with 6 bases between. This CDR3 is built from 13 residues. Looked up from germline, CDR1 is KGHSH and CDR2 is LQKENI. CDR3 protein: CASSPSRNYGYTF. CDR3 bases: TGTGCCAGCTCACCATCCAGAAACTATGGCTACACCTTC. Looking up the rest from reference TRBV18 and TRBJ1-2 gives the full variable domain: NAGVMQNPRHLVRRRGQEARLRCSPMKGHSHVYWYRQLPEEGLKFMVYLQKENIIDESGMPKERFSAEFPKEGPSILRIQQVVRGDSAAYFCASSPSRNYGYTFGSGTRLTVV.

This clone was detected only once. This rearrangement joins TRBV15 to TRBJ1-1; 8 bases align to TRBD1. The CDR3 contains 17 residues. CDR1 and CDR2 from the germline V gene are LNHNV and YYDKDF (reference sequence). V lost 3 bases to trimming and J lost 0 bases; unmatched junction nucleotides: 9. This CDR3 is CATSSGQGDFMNTEAFF. The CDR3 bases are TGTGCCACCAGCAGTGGACAGGGAGATTTCATGAACACTGAAGCTTTCTTT.

The chain couples TRBV28 to TRBJ2-4, with 13 positions matching TRBD2. CDR1 and CDR2 from the germline V gene are MDHEN and SYDVKM. V lost 6 bases, J lost 7 bases, and 6 bases stayed unmatched. CDR3 size: 15 residues. The CDR3 DNA follows: TGTGCCAGCAGGGGGGGACTAGCGGGACCCAACATTCAGTACTTC. Its translation: CASRGGLAGPNIQYF.

This clone has a handful of counts. This chain uses TRBV28 with TRBJ2-7, with a tentative D call TRBD2 (6 bases). The V and J ends lost 6 bases and 6 bases respectively, with 21 bases between them. The length of the CDR3 is 15 residues. Germline CDR1 is MDHEN and CDR2 is SYDVKM. The CDR3: CASSPVVGGASEQYF. The CDR3 DNA reads TGTGCCAGCAGCCCCGTGGTGGGGGGAGCTTCCGAGCAGTACTTC.

In this sample, this clone turned up a few times. J is TRBJ1-2 and V is TRBV11-1; no reliable D call. Germline lookup yields CDR1 SGHAT and CDR2 FQDESV (reference sequence). This CDR3 region has 14 residues. V lost 6 bases and J 2 bases, leaving 13 bases between the germline ends. This CDR3 is CASSDLSRNYGYTF. CDR3 coding DNA: TGTGCCAGCAGTGATCTGTCGCGCAACTATGGCTACACCTTC. Complete variable domain (other parts from reference TRBV11-1 and TRBJ1-2): EAEVAQSPRYKITEKSQAVAFWCDPISGHATLYWYRQILGQGPELLVQFQDESVVDDSQLPKDRFSAERLKGVDSTLKIQPAELGDSAMYLCASSDLSRNYGYTFGSGTRLTVV.

This clone was counted a single time. The chain joins TRBV5-6 to TRBJ2-3, with 9 bases identical to TRBD2. The J segment lost 6 bases and the V segment lost 4 bases, leaving 9 bases of the junction unmatched. This CDR3 has 15 residues. Germline loops: CDR1 SGHDT, CDR2 YYEEEE. CDR3 amino acids: CASSTPGLATDTQYF. CDR3 DNA: TGTGCCAGCAGCACCCCGGGACTAGCAACTGATACGCAGTATTTT.